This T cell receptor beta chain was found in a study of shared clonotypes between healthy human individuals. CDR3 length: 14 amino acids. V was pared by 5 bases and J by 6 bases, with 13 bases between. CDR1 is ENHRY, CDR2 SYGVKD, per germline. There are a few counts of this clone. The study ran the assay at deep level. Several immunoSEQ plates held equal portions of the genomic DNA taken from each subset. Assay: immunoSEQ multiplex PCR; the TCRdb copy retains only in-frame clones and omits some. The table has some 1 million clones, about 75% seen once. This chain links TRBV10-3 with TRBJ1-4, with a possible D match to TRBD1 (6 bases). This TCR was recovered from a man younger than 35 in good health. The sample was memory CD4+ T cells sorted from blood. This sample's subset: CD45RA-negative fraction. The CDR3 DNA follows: TGTGCCATCAGTCAGAACTACAGGGATGAAAAACTGTTTTTT. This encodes CAISQNYRDEKLFF.